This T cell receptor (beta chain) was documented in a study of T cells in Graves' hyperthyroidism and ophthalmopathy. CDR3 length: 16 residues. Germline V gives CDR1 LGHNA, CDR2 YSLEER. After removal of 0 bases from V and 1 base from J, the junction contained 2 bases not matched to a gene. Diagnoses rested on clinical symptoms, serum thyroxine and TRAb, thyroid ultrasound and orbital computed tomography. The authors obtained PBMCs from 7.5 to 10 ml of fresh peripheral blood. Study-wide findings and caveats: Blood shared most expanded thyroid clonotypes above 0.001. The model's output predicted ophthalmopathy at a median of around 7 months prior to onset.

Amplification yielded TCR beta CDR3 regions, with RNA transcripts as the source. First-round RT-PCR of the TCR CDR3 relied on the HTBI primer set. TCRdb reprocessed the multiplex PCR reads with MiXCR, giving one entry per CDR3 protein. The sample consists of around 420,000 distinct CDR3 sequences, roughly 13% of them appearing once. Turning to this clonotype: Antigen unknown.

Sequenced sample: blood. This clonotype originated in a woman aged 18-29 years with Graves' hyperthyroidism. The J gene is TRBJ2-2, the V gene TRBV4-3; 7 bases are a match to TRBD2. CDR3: CASSQDPGGNTGELFF. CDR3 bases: TGCGCCAGCAGCCAAGATCCGGGGGGGAACACCGGGGAGCTGTTTTTT.